One T cell receptor (beta chain) is described in this entry. What antigen it recognizes has not been identified. The record has no base qualities; no much larger clone is one base away. Library generation was performed with the immunoSEQ multiplex PCR assay. For the multiplex PCR, a mixture combining 60 forward primers for TCR Vbeta segments and 13 reverse primers for TCR Jbeta segments was used. A multiplex PCR assay on genomic DNA amplified the CDR3 region of rearranged TCR beta genes. Amplified TCR beta libraries were sequenced as 87-base-pair reads on the Illumina HiSeq System. On the authors' methods: In a later analysis, tens of millions of unique TCR beta chains were counted across the roughly 670 repertoires, and roughly 10 million of these chains were shared by at least two donors. Raw reads were error-corrected and collapsed into unique sequences by a nearest-neighbor algorithm in which closely related sequences were merged to remove PCR and sequencing errors. Alignment of CDR3 sequences to IMGT reference sequences was used to assign V, D and J gene segments. Each retained sequence needed at least a six-nucleotide match to both a V gene segment and a J gene segment. A rearrangement was called productive if the CDR3 had no stop codons and remained in frame with V and J, and every other rearrangement was called non-productive. Following IMGT convention, CDR3 was defined as the stretch from the second conserved V-encoded cysteine to the conserved J-encoded phenylalanine. Sequences without an unambiguous match to a single V gene segment were excluded from the earlier analysis of about 630 of the donors. An earlier analysis of a few hundred of the donors called V segments functional above 56.7% productive rearrangements and segregating when the between-donor standard deviation exceeded 5%. A statistical classification framework was developed to diagnose cytomegalovirus status using the catalog of TCR beta chain sequences. In a later analysis, TCR nucleotide sequences were compared against IMGT/GENE-DB human TR gene sequences so that V and J genes could be assigned. In a later analysis, CDR3 sequences and most-parsimonious VDJ recombination scenarios were assigned using the TCRdist pipeline. In a later analysis, each TCR beta chain was defined by its CDR3 amino acid sequence together with its V-gene family, and reads lacking a unique V-gene family were excluded. As a way to deal with suspected cross-contamination and a sequencing artifact, a later analysis dropped 640 or so nucleotide sequences that were highly shared and had low generation probability. For each public chain, a later analysis derived a clonal expansion index from normalized ranks of inferred template counts within each repertoire. In a later analysis, generation probabilities were computed with a VDJ recombination model fitted to out-of-frame rearrangements, and the resulting probabilities were checked against IGoR. In a later analysis, hypergeometric tests were used to score TCR-TCR, TCR-HLA and TCR-CMV co-occurrence, with a repertoire-size bias correction applied to TCR pairs. A later analysis estimated false discovery rates by permuting HLA or CMV assignments 20 times. In a later analysis, co-occurring TCRs were grouped with DBSCAN, and TCRdist sequence similarity was added when clustering was performed within HLA-allele-positive subsets. Repertoires with fewer than 30,000 or more than 120,000 public chains were left out of co-occurrence clustering, as were about 5 repertoires with anomalous nucleotide sharing. Sourced from immuneACCESS, this table was stored by TCRdb with only in-frame sequences that have V and J called. A share of the clones is absent; for the studies checked, an unresolved V gene accounts for under half, and the remainder has no known explanation. That table gives V, J and clone size, and the DNA gave D and trimming. In this sample the table shows around 140,000 clones, almost 85% of which occur a single time. The ten biggest clones cover approximately 9.7% of the sample.

For CDR1 and CDR2, the germline V gene lists MDHEN and SYDVKM. Measured from the cysteine to the phenylalanine, the CDR3 is 14 residues long. Only the CDR3 portion is preserved as DNA: 42 bases, with reading frame beginning at the first base. A distance of 18 bases separates the germline ends of V and J, which lose 8 bases and 5 bases respectively. This sample stems from a study of cytomegalovirus exposure and HLA in healthy donors (dated 2017 in TCRdb). Background for the entire study: An earlier analysis of roughly 500 of the donors reported about 300 Gb of sequence data and approximately 120 million unique TCR beta sequences obtained from about 179 million T cells. An early release that covered several hundred HLA-typed donors contained about 290 gigabases of sequencing data and about 93 million unique TCR sequences. Of the approximately 400 genotyped donors, 75% to 85% were placed in the genetic ancestry cluster associated with self-reported Caucasian donors. The study was designed to test whether signatures of past pathogen exposure could be identified by cataloging public T cell receptors. The T cell repertoires of 670 or so subjects were profiled by immunosequencing and related to cytomegalovirus serostatus. Besides the first cohort of around 700 subjects, a separate validation cohort made up of 120 or so different subjects was used. To predict cytomegalovirus infection status, the study brought together high-throughput TCR immunosequencing, statistical association of individual TCRs with disease status, and machine learning. In a later analysis, previously published TCR beta repertoires from fewer than 750 donors were re-analyzed and high-resolution HLA genotyping was added so that TCR occurrence patterns could be studied. Rather than using new phenotypic data, the later analysis identified candidate immune exposures from TCR beta sequences and from how often those sequences occurred across donors. An earlier analysis of some 600 of the donors applied high-throughput TCR beta sequencing to assess whether each TCR beta V gene segment acted as functional or pseudogenic. Alongside the repertoire data, information on donor age, sex, ethnicity and CMV serostatus was compiled. In a later genetic analysis, genome-wide SNP genotypes for about three fifths of the roughly 670 donors were used, and that subset was treated as a discovery cohort. Every repertoire in the discovery cohort had been generated on one and the same sequencing platform. Class I and class II HLA loci were covered by the typing at four-digit resolution. The number of typed donors differed by locus: about 629-630 for A, B, C, DRB1 and DQB1; 522 for DQA1; some 590 for DPA1; and 450 to 480 for DPB1. A handful of DR-DQ haplotypes were handled as single units for association and clustering because linkage in the cohort was strong. Among 300 to 450 genotyped donors of the cohort, an average of about 240,000 unique TCR beta nucleotide sequences were sequenced per donor, 15% to 20% of them non-productive. Beyond this particular receptor, the publication reports: The classifier was reported to diagnose cytomegalovirus status with high specificity and sensitivity in both the original cohort and the validation cohort. The study listed 150 to 200 TCR beta chains as associated with cytomegalovirus. Correlated functional status among segregating V segments might be attributable to linkage disequilibrium, but an unknown experimental factor could not be ruled out. In a later analysis, several top co-occurrence clusters were reported to appear linked to parvovirus B19, influenza, CMV and Epstein-Barr virus. Immune exposure information for the cohort was limited to CMV serostatus. In a later analysis, some 17,000 TCR beta sequences were associated with specific HLA alleles at a false discovery rate of 0.05. The earlier analysis of approximately 560 of the donors excluded roughly 16 rarely observed V segments, including chromosome 9 orphons, because counts were too low. While some public TCRs were present in many individuals, most TCR sequences turned up only very rarely across donors. A cluster of highly shared sequence variants was judged likely to represent a technical artifact of the sequencing pipeline. Some IMGT-functional V segments, including TRBV6-2 and TRBV6-3, could not be distinguished by the 87-base-pair reads and were therefore excluded. An earlier analysis of 587 of the donors showed that most TCR beta V segments appeared in productive rearrangements either about 87% or about 30% of the time, which broadly matched IMGT annotations. In a later genetic analysis, a missense DCLRE1C variant was associated with V-gene and J-gene trimming of TCR beta chains, and the association was replicated in an independent cohort. Assigning TCR associations to individual alleles was difficult when HLA alleles, especially DR and DQ, strongly co-occurred. The cohort was sequenced for TCR beta chains only, and without alpha or paired-chain data the features that could be detected were limited. A later analysis found that most CMV-associated TCR beta chains appeared HLA-restricted, with HLA associations seemingly driven largely by CMV exposure. HLA typing was unavailable for some donors at each locus, so association tests used only the typed subset. The presence/absence analyses assumed that sequencing depth was roughly uniform across donors, and that assumption may not be true. Compared with the roughly 670-donor mean, donors in an Asian-associated ancestry cluster had fewer N-insertions in productive TCRs, according to a later genetic analysis. In a later analysis, the rate of TCR association differed among HLA loci, with DRB1 alleles having the most associated TCRs and HLA-C alleles having the fewest. A few of the identified cytomegalovirus-associated TCR beta chains were confirmed in vitro to be specific for cytomegalovirus antigens. A later analysis found that HLA-associated TCR beta chains were more clonally expanded and had lower generation probabilities than equally common non-associated chains. It was suggested by the authors that the approach could potentially be generalized to other disease states and immunological phenotypes. A further reported finding was that TCR beta sequences accurately predicted the HLA-A and HLA-B alleles for most subjects in the first cohort.

In total, approximately 690 healthy bone marrow donors made up the cohort. Cohort members were all nominally healthy when sampled, although unrecorded immune exposures were likely present. The donor was CMV seropositive and was included in the group of almost 300 seropositive cohort members. A peripheral blood sample was provided by each donor, and peripheral blood mononuclear cells were used for TCR beta sequencing. Genomic DNA was extracted from the blood cell samples with the Qiagen DNeasy Blood Extraction Kit. The sequenced material came from PBMCs. This receptor was taken from a woman aged 55-70 years in good health and CMV-seropositive. The rearranged segments are TRBV28 and TRBJ1-1; the D gene identity is not certain. CDR3 reads: CASQSAGLITEAFF. The DNA is as follows: TGTGCCAGCCAGTCTGCGGGTTTGATTACTGAAGCTTTCTTT.